This T cell receptor beta chain was recovered during a study of T cell repertoires in cytomegalovirus infection. Study details: Based on public TCR beta signatures, there were indications of CMV infection and of a matching HLA type. Study conclusions and caveats: Of the TCR beta families, the public ones yielded a cumulative frequency that identified carriers of CMV plus the relevant HLA. CMV-specific TCR beta clonotypes restricted by HLA-C were the ones dominating the ex vivo response.

About this clonotype itself: Its cognate antigen is unknown. At one of its ends the junction is not consistent with the germline gene, which may arise from a read error.

TCRdb re-analysed the reads in MiXCR, keeping a single row per CDR3 protein. The data show around 630,000 distinct CDR3 sequences, about 24% seen once. CDR1 LNHDA and CDR2 SQIVND come from the germline V gene (reference sequence). This CDR3 has 13 residues. V gene TRBV19 combines with J gene TRBJ1-2; D possibly corresponds to TRBD1 (5 bases). Source material: CD8+ T cells from PBMCs. The receptor was isolated from a human donor in good health (CMV status not recorded). Some clones in this sample may be carry-over from other donors' samples. CDR3 nucleotides: TGTGCCGGTAGTATTGGGGGATACTATGGCTACACCTTC. Translation: CAGSIGGYYGYTF.